The T cell receptor (beta chain) described here comes from a study of blood T cell repertoires in COVID-19. Participants, 18 to 89 years old, spanned under 30 US areas. Measured with immunoSEQ multiplex PCR; TCRdb has only the in-frame clones, and not every one. The table records 150,000 to 200,000 clones, 65% to 90% of them present only once. Trimming took off 1 base at V and 2 bases at J, with 11 bases between the two ends. The CDR3 covers 15 residues. In germline, CDR1 is SGHNT, CDR2 YYREEE (reference sequence). V usage is TRBV5-4 and J usage is TRBJ2-3; D remains unclear. The sequencing input was PBMCs or T cells enriched from blood (not recorded which). The sequence came from an older woman with acute COVID-19. As DNA, the CDR3 is TGTGCCAGCAGCTTGATACAGATGCCCACAGATACGCAGTATTTT. It specifies CASSLIQMPTDTQYF.